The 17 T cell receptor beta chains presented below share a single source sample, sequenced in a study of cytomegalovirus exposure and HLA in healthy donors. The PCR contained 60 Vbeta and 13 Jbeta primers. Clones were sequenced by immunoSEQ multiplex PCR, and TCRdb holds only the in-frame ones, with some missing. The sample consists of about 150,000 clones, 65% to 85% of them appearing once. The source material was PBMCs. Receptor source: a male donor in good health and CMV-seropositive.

CDR3 loop: CASSPQTGMAGNEQFF. The CDR3 DNA follows: TGTGCCAGCAGCCCCCAGACAGGGATGGCTGGCAATGAGCAGTTCTTC. This chain connects TRBV9 to TRBJ2-1; 7 bases are shared with TRBD1. The trim removed 4 bases at V and 6 bases at J, leaving 13 bases unmatched. CDR1 and CDR2 (germline): SGDLS, YYNGEE. The CDR3 covers 16 residues.

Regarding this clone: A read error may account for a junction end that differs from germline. The CDR3 region is CASSLSRGPGETQYF. In nucleotides, the CDR3 is TGTGCTAGCAGCTTAAGCAGGGGGCCCGGGGAGACCCAGTACTTC. This sequence joins TRBV7-7 and TRBJ2-5; 8 bases map to TRBD1. This CDR3 has 15 amino acids. Per germline, CDR1 SSHAT and CDR2 FNYEAQ (reference sequence).

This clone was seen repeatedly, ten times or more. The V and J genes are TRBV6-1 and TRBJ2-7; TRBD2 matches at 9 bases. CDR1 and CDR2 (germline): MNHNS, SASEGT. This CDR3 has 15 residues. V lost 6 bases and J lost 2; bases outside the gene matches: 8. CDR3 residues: CASSAAASGTYEQYF. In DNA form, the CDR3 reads TGTGCCAGCAGCGCCGCTGCTAGCGGGACCTACGAGCAGTACTTC.

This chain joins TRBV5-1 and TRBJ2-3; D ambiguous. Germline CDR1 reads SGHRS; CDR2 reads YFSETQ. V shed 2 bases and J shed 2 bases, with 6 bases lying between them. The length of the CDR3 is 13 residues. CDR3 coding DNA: TGCGCCAGCAGCTTACAGCCCACAGATACGCAGTATTTT. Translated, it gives CASSLQPTDTQYF.

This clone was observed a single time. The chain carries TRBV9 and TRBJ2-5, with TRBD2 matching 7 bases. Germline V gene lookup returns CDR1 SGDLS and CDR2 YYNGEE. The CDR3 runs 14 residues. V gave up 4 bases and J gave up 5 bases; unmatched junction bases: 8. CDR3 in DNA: TGTGCCAGCAGCCCCAGGGAGGGCCGGGAGACCCAGTACTTC. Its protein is CASSPREGRETQYF.

The CDR3: CASSEGTGNEQFF. The CDR3 DNA reads as TGTGCCAGCAGCGAGGGGACAGGCAATGAGCAGTTCTTC. The V gene is TRBV9, the J gene TRBJ2-1; TRBD1 matches at 8 bases. The ends lost 3 bases at V and 6 bases at J; junction bases unmatched: 2. The CDR3 covers 13 residues. Germline lookup yields CDR1 SGDLS and CDR2 YYNGEE.

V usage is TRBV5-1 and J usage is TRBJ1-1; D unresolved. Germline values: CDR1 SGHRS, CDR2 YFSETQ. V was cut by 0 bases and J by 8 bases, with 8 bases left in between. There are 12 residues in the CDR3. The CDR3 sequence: CASSLDGKEAFF. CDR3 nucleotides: TGCGCCAGCAGCTTGGACGGGAAAGAAGCTTTCTTT.

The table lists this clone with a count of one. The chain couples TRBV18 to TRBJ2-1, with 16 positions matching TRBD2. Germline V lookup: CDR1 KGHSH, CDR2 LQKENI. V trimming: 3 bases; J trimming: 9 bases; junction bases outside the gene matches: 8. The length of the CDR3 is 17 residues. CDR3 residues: CASSPPGLAGGPGEQFF. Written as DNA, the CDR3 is TGTGCCAGCTCACCTCCGGGACTAGCGGGAGGGCCAGGTGAGCAGTTCTTC.

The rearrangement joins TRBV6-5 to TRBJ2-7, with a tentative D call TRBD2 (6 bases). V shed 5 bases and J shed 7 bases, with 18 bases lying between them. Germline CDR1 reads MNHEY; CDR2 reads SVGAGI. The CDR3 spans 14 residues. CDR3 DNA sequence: TGTGCCAGCAGTCTCGAGATTCTCGGGGGTGAGCAGTACTTC. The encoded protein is CASSLEILGGEQYF.

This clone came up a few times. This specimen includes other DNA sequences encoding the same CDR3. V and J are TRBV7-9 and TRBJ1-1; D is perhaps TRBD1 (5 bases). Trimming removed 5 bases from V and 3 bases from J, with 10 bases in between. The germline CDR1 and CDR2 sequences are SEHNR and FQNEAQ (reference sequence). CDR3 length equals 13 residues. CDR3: CASSSQGDTEAFF. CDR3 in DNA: TGTGCCAGCAGCAGCCAAGGGGACACTGAAGCTTTCTTT.

CDR3 nucleotides: TGTGCCAGCAGCTTTGGGACAGGGGGCACTGAGCAGTTCTTC. Its protein product is CASSFGTGGTEQFF. V gene TRBV5-6 combines with J gene TRBJ2-1; 12 nucleotides agree with TRBD1. V shed 2 bases, J shed 9 bases, and the junction held 3 bases outside the gene matches. CDR1 and CDR2 (germline): SGHDT, YYEEEE. The CDR3 runs to 14 residues. Looking up the rest from reference TRBV5-6 and TRBJ2-1 gives the full variable domain: DAGVTQSPTHLIKTRGQQVTLRCSPKSGHDTVSWYQQALGQGPQFIFQYYEEEERQRGNFPDRFSGHQFPNYSSELNVNALLLGDSALYLCASSFGTGGTEQFFGPGTRLTVL.

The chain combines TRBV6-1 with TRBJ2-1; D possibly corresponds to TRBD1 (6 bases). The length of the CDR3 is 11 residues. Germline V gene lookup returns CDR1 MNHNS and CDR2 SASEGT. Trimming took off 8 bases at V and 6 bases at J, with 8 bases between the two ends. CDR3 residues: CASLRGNEQFF. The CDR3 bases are TGTGCCAGCCTCAGGGGCAATGAGCAGTTCTTC.

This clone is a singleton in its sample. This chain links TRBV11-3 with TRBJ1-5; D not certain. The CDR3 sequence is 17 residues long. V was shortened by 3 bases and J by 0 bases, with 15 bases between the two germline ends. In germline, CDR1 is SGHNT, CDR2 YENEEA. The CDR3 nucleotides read TGTGCCAGCAGCTTCTTATACGGCAGGTATAGCAATCAGCCCCAGCATTTT. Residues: CASSFLYGRYSNQPQHF.

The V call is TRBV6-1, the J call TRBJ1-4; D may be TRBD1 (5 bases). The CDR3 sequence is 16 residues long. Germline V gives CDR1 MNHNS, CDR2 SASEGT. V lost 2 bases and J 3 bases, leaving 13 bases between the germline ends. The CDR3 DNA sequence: TGTGCCAGCAGTGAATCAGGGACTGGATCTAATGAAAAACTGTTTTTT. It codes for CASSESGTGSNEKLFF.

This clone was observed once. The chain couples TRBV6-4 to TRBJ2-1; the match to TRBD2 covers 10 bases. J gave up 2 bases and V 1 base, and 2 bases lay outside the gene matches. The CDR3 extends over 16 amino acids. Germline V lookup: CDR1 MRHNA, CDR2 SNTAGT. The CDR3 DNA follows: TGTGCCAGCAGTGACTACAGCGGGAGGGCCTACAATGAGCAGTTCTTC. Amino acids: CASSDYSGRAYNEQFF.

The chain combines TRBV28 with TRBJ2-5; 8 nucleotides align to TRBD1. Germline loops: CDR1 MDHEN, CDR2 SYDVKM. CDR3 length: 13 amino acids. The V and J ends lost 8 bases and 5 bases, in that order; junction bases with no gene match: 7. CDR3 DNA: TGTGCCAGCCAGGACAGGGCGCGGGAGACCCAGTACTTC. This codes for CASQDRARETQYF. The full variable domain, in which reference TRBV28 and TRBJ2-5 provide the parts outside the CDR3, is DVKVTQSSRYLVKRTGEKVFLECVQDMDHENMFWYRQDPGLGLRLIYFSYDVKMKEKGDIPEGYSVSREKKERFSLILESASTNQTSMYLCASQDRARETQYFGPGTRLLVL.

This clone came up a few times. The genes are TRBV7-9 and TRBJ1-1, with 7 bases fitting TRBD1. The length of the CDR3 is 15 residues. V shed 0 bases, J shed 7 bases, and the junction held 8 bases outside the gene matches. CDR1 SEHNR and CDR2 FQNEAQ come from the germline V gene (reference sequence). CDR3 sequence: CASSLARRGQGEAFF. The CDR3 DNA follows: TGTGCCAGCAGCTTAGCACGGAGGGGGCAGGGTGAAGCTTTCTTT.